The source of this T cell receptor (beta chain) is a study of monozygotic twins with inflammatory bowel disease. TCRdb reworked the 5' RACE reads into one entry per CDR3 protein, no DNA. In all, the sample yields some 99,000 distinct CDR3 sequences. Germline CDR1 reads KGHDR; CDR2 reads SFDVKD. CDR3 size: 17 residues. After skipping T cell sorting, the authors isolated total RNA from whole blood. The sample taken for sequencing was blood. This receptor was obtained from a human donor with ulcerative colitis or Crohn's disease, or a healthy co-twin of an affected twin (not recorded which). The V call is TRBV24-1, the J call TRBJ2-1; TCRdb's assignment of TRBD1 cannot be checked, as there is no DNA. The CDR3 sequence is CATSDPAGQGDGDEQFF.